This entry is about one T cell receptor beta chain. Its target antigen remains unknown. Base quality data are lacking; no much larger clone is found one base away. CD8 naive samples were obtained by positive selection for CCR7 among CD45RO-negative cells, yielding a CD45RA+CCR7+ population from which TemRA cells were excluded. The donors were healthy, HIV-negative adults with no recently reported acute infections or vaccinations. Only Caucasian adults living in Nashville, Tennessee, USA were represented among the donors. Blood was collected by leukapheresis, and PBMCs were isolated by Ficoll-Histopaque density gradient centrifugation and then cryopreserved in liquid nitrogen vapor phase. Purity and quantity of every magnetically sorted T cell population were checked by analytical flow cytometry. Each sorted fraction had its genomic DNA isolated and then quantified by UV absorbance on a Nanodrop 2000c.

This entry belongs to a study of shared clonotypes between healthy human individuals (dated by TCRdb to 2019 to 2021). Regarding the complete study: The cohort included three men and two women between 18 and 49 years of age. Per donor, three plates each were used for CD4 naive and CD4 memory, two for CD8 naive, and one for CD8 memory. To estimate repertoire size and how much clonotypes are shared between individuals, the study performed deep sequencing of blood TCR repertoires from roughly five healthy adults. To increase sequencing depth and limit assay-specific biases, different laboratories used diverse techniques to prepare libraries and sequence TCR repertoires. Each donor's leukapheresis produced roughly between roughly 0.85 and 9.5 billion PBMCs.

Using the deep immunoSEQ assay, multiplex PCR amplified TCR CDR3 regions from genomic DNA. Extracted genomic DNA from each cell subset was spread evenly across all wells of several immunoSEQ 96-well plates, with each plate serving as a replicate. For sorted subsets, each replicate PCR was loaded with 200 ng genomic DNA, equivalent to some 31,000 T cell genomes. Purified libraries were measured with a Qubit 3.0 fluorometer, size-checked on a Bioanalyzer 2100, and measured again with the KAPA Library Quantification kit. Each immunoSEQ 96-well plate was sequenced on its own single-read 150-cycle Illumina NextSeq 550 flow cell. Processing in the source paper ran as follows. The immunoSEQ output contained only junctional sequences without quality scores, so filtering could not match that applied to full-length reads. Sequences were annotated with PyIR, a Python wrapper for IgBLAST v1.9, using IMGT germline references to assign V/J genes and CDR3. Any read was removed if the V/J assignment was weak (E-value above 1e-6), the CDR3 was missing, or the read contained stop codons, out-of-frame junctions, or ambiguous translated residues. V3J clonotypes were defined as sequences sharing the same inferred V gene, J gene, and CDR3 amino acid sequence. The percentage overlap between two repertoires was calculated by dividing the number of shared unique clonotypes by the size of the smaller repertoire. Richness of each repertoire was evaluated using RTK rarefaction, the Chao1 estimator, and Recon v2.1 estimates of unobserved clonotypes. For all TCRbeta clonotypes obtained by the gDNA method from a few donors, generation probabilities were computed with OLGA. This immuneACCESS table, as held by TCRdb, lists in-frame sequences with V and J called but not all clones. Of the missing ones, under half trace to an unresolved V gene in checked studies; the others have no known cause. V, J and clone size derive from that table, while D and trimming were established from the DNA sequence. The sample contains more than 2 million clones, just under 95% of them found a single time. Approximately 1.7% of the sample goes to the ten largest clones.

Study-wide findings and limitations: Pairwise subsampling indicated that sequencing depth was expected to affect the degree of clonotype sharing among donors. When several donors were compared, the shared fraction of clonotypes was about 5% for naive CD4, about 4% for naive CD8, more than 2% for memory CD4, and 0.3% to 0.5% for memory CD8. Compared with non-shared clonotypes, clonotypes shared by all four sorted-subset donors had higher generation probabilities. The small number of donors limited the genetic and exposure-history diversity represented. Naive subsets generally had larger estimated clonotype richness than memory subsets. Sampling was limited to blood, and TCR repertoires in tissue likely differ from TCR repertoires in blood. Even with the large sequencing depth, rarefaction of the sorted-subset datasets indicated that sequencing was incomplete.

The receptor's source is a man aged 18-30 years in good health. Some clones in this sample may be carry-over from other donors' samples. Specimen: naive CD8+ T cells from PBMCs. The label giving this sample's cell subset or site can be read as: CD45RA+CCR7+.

For the CDR3, the sequence is CASSRHAGGNTDTQYF. The DNA sequence is given as TGTGCCAGCAGTAGACATGCAGGGGGCAATACAGATACGCAGTATTTT. This chain is built from TRBV27 and TRBJ2-3; a stretch of 8 junction bases matches TRBD1. Reading the germline V gene (reference sequence) gives CDR1 MNHEY and CDR2 SMNVEV. Germline trimming: 5 bases from V, 3 bases from J; junction bases outside gene matches: 10. The CDR3 spans 16 residues, from the cysteine through the phenylalanine. Of all the DNA, just the CDR3 is kept, 48 bases in frame from base 1.